This T cell receptor beta chain was recovered during a study of identical twins. Each CDR3 protein is one row after TCRdb ran MiXCR on the 5' RACE reads. The sample carries some 690,000 distinct CDR3 sequences, 21% recorded once. V was trimmed by 0 bases and J by 2 bases, leaving 8 bases between them. There are 14 residues in the CDR3. Germline V CDR1 and CDR2: SGHKS, YYEKEE (reference sequence). The same specimen was also included in a second study, on T cells expressing NK-cell markers. Per that paper: Each TCR beta repertoire originated in sorted T cells that were CD3+CD56+NKG2C+, CD3+CD56+NKG2C- or CD3+CD56-NKG2C+. In a handful of donors, dominant CD3+CD56+NKG2C+ clonotypes ranked among the top 10 CD8+ clonotypes.

Specimen: PBMCs. The receptor was isolated from a woman aged 18-29 years in good health. V gene TRBV5-5 combines with J gene TRBJ1-2; D is perhaps TRBD1 (5 bases). CDR3 amino acids: CASSLAGQNYGYTF. For the CDR3, the DNA is TGTGCCAGCAGCTTGGCGGGGCAGAACTATGGCTACACCTTC.